This section outlines one T cell receptor beta chain sequence together with its context. Its matching antigen is unknown. These data originate in a study of CD8+CD57+ T cells in acquired aplastic anemia. Study-wide context: Sorted cells (CD4+ and CD8+) yielded DNA amounts that averaged roughly 3.5 ug. Researchers reported that healthy donors averaged roughly 11 million reads for CD4+ cells.

Germline trimming cut 6 bases from V and 6 bases from J; bases unmatched to any gene: 10. The germline V gene has CDR1 SNHLY and CDR2 FYNNEI. The CDR3 has 15 amino acids. Using genomic DNA as the template, TCR beta VDJ and CDR3 profiling was carried out. TCRdb re-analysed the reads in MiXCR, keeping a single row per CDR3 protein. The sample records about 170,000 distinct CDR3 sequences, 50% to 75% being singletons. Whole-study findings and limits: Both patients and controls carried the same twenty-nine CD8+ CDR3 sequences. For CD8+ Simpson's diversity, patients and controls showed no significant difference.

The sequence was obtained from a human donor in good health. V usage is TRBV2 and J usage is TRBJ2-1; 8 bases line up with TRBD1. The material sequenced was sorted CD4+, CD8+, or CD8+CD57+ T cells (not recorded which) from PBMCs. DNA for the CDR3: TGTGCCAGCAGCCGAGACAGGGGCGCGTCCAATGAGCAGTTCTTC. Its protein product is CASSRDRGASNEQFF.